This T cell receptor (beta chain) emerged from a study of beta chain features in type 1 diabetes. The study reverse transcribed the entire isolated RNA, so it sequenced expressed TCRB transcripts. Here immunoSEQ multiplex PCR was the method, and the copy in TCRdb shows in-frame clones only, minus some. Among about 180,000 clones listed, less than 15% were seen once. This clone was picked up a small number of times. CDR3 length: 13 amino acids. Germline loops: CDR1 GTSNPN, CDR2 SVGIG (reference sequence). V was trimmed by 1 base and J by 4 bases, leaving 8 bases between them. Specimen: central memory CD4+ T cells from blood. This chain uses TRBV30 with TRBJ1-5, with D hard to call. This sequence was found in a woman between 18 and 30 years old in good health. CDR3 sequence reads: CAWSERDNQPQHF. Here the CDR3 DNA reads TGTGCCTGGAGTGAGAGAGATAATCAGCCCCAGCATTTT.